This T cell receptor beta chain was sequenced during a study of blood T cell repertoires in COVID-19. The data were produced by immunoSEQ multiplex PCR, yet TCRdb's version contains in-frame clones alone and is incomplete. This sample has fewer than 350,000 clones, with roughly 93% found just once. The CDR3 length is 13 residues. V lost 3 bases, J lost 6 bases, and 9 bases lay in between. Germline-derived CDR1 and CDR2 are SEHNR and FQNEAQ (reference sequence). This TCR was recovered from a woman in her thirties or forties with acute COVID-19. The V call is TRBV7-9, the J call TRBJ2-1; D remains ambiguous. Sequenced: PBMCs or T cells enriched from blood (not recorded which). CDR3 in amino acids: CASSFGGPNEQFF. CDR3 nucleotides: TGTGCCAGCAGCTTCGGCGGCCCCAATGAGCAGTTCTTC.